This is a list of T cell receptor beta chains from one sample in a study of naive and memory T cell subsets. TCRdb passed the 5' RACE reads through MiXCR, listing each CDR3 protein once. This table has about 60,000 distinct CDR3 sequences, approximately 8% appearing once. The receptors were sampled from a female donor in good health. Each CDR3 is given with its conserved first and last residue. D genes are given only for firm matches. Not every row has a clone size; where given, it reads once, few, many or a size class.

cdr3_aa: CASSQTRGSEAFF
cdr3_nt: TGTGCCAGCAGCCAAACTAGGGGCTCTGAAGCTTTCTTT
j_call: TRBJ1-1
v_call: TRBV3-1
clone_size: .
d_call: .

cdr3_aa: CASSLQGGYGYTF
cdr3_nt: TGTGCCAGCAGCCTACAAGGGGGTTATGGCTACACCTTC
j_call: TRBJ1-2
v_call: TRBV6-5
clone_size: few
d_call: .

cdr3_aa: CASSQGGLAATGELFF
cdr3_nt: TGCGCCAGCAGCCAAGGGGGACTAGCTGCCACCGGGGAGCTGTTTTTT
j_call: TRBJ2-2
v_call: TRBV4-1
clone_size: few
d_call: TRBD2

cdr3_aa: CSANGQPYEQYF
cdr3_nt: TGCAGTGCTAATGGACAGCCTTACGAGCAGTACTTC
j_call: TRBJ2-7
v_call: TRBV20-1
clone_size: .
d_call: .

cdr3_aa: CASSLPGGTDTQYF
cdr3_nt: TGTGCCAGCAGTTTGCCGGGGGGCACAGATACGCAGTATTTT
j_call: TRBJ2-3
v_call: TRBV12-3/TRBV12-4
clone_size: many
d_call: .

cdr3_aa: CASRGLARNEQYF
cdr3_nt: TGTGCCAGCAGGGGCCTAGCGAGAAACGAGCAGTACTTC
j_call: TRBJ2-7
v_call: TRBV27
clone_size: .
d_call: .

cdr3_aa: CASTKTGGRNTGELFF
cdr3_nt: TGTGCCAGCACAAAAACAGGGGGGAGGAACACCGGGGAGCTGTTTTTT
j_call: TRBJ2-2
v_call: TRBV6-5
clone_size: .
d_call: TRBD1

cdr3_aa: CASSMGTGYEQYF
cdr3_nt: TGTGCCAGCAGCATGGGTACGGGATACGAGCAGTACTTC
j_call: TRBJ2-7
v_call: TRBV9
clone_size: few
d_call: .

cdr3_aa: CASLPGLDPYEQYF
cdr3_nt: TGTGCCAGCTTGCCGGGACTAGACCCCTACGAGCAGTACTTC
j_call: TRBJ2-7
v_call: TRBV18
clone_size: .
d_call: TRBD2

cdr3_aa: CASRTTDRVASEQYF
cdr3_nt: TGTGCCAGCAGGACAACGGACAGGGTTGCGAGCGAGCAGTACTTC
j_call: TRBJ2-7
v_call: TRBV6-5
clone_size: .
d_call: TRBD1

cdr3_aa: CASSLKGLGPTDTQYF
cdr3_nt: TGTGCCAGCAGTTTAAAGGGCCTCGGTCCCACAGATACGCAGTATTTT
j_call: TRBJ2-3
v_call: TRBV28
clone_size: many
d_call: .

cdr3_aa: CASSEFLAGGEQYF
cdr3_nt: TGTGCCAGCAGTGAATTCTTGGCAGGAGGAGAGCAGTACTTC
j_call: TRBJ2-7
v_call: TRBV2
clone_size: .
d_call: .

cdr3_aa: CASSSPHTSPGELFF
cdr3_nt: TGTGCCAGCAGCTCACCTCATACTAGCCCCGGGGAGCTGTTTTTT
j_call: TRBJ2-2
v_call: TRBV7-2
clone_size: few
d_call: .

cdr3_aa: CASSDSGYPSGEQYF
cdr3_nt: TGTGCCAGCAGTGACAGCGGATACCCTTCTGGCGAGCAGTACTTC
j_call: TRBJ2-7
v_call: TRBV2
clone_size: .
d_call: .

cdr3_aa: CAIRSGQLNYGYTF
cdr3_nt: TGTGCCATCAGATCGGGACAACTAAACTATGGCTACACCTTC
j_call: TRBJ1-2
v_call: TRBV10-3
clone_size: many
d_call: .

cdr3_aa: CASSYFGRFPRGGYTF
cdr3_nt: TGTGCCAGCAGTTACTTTGGACGGTTCCCTCGCGGAGGCTACACCTTC
j_call: TRBJ1-2
v_call: TRBV6-5
clone_size: many
d_call: .

cdr3_aa: CASSQEETTPGLAGFGDTQYF
cdr3_nt: TGCGCCAGCAGCCAAGAAGAAACAACCCCGGGACTAGCGGGGTTTGGAGATACGCAGTATTTT
j_call: TRBJ2-3
v_call: TRBV4-1
clone_size: few
d_call: TRBD2

cdr3_aa: CASSFTGPEAFF
cdr3_nt: TGCGCCAGCAGCTTTACAGGGCCCGAAGCTTTCTTT
j_call: TRBJ1-1
v_call: TRBV5-1
clone_size: .
d_call: .

cdr3_aa: CASSLGDRYLLNTEAFF
cdr3_nt: TGTGCCAGCAGTTTAGGCGACAGGTACCTATTGAACACTGAAGCTTTCTTT
j_call: TRBJ1-1
v_call: TRBV28
clone_size: many
d_call: .

cdr3_aa: CASSRGTGVTGELFF
cdr3_nt: TGCGCCAGCAGCCGAGGGACAGGGGTCACCGGGGAGCTGTTTTTT
j_call: TRBJ2-2
v_call: TRBV5-1
clone_size: once
d_call: TRBD1

cdr3_aa: CASSFTPTGRDYNEQFF
cdr3_nt: TGTGCCAGCAGCTTTACCCCGACAGGGCGGGACTACAATGAGCAGTTCTTC
j_call: TRBJ2-1
v_call: TRBV7-9
clone_size: .
d_call: .

cdr3_aa: CASSPQRSNYGYTF
cdr3_nt: TGTGCCAGCAGCCCCCAGAGATCAAACTATGGCTACACCTTC
j_call: TRBJ1-2
v_call: TRBV14
clone_size: many
d_call: .

cdr3_aa: CASSFGGRGNEQYF
cdr3_nt: TGTGCCAGCAGCTTTGGCGGGAGGGGAAACGAGCAGTACTTC
j_call: TRBJ2-7
v_call: TRBV5-6
clone_size: .
d_call: TRBD2

cdr3_aa: CASSLRGLRIQYF
cdr3_nt: TGTGCCAGCAGCTTAAGGGGTTTACGCATTCAGTACTTC
j_call: TRBJ2-4
v_call: TRBV13
clone_size: few
d_call: .

cdr3_aa: CASSQLLDRQETQYF
cdr3_nt: TGTGCCAGCAGCCAACTACTGGACAGACAAGAGACCCAGTACTTC
j_call: TRBJ2-5
v_call: TRBV3-1
clone_size: .
d_call: .

cdr3_aa: CASGWTSTYSPLHF
cdr3_nt: TGTGCTAGTGGTTGGACCTCGACTTATTCACCCCTCCACTTT
j_call: TRBJ1-6
v_call: TRBV12-5
clone_size: few
d_call: .